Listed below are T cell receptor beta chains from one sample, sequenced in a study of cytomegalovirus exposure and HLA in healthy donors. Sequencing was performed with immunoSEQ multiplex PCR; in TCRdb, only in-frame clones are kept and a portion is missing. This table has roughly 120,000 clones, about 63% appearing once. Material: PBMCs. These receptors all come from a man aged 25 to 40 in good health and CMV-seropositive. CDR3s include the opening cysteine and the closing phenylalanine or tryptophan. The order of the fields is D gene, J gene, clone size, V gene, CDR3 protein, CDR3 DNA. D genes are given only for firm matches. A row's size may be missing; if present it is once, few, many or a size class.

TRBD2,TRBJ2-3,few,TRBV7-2,CASSSRTSGKTDTQYF,TGTGCCAGCAGCTCCCGGACTAGCGGGAAGACAGATACGCAGTATTTT
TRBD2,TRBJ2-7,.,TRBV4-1,CASSRGLAGSQKYF,TGCGCCAGCAGCCGAGGACTAGCGGGAAGTCAGAAGTACTTC
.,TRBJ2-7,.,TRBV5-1,CASSIHGLEDSYEQYF,TGCGCCAGCAGCATTCACGGACTGGAGGACTCCTACGAGCAGTACTTC
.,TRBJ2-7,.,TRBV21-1,CASSKYRVRWRYF,TGTGCCAGCAGCAAATACAGGGTTCGGTGGCGGTACTTC
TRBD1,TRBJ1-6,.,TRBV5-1,CASSSGTGVYNSPLHF,TGCGCCAGCAGCTCCGGGACAGGGGTCTATAATTCACCCCTCCACTTT
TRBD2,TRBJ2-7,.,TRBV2,CASSGPGLAGGFHEQYF,TGTGCCAGCAGTGGGCCCGGACTAGCGGGAGGATTCCACGAGCAGTACTTC
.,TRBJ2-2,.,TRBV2,CASSASGRTGELFF,TGTGCCAGCAGTGCGTCAGGTCGGACCGGGGAGCTGTTTTTT
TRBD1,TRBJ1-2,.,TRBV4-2,CASSQEDRDGYTF,TGTGCCAGCAGCCAAGAGGACAGGGATGGCTACACCTTC
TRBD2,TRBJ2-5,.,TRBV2,CASSLAGVETQYF,TGTGCCAGCAGTTTAGCGGGAGTGGAGACCCAGTACTTC
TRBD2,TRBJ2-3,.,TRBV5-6,CASSPRAGEADTQYF,TGTGCCAGCAGCCCGAGGGCGGGGGAGGCAGATACGCAGTATTTT
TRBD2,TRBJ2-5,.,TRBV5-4,CASSGGGLAVSQETQYF,TGTGCCAGCAGCGGGGGGGGACTAGCGGTCTCCCAAGAGACCCAGTACTTC
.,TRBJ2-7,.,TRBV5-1,CASSPEVTSTYEQYF,TGCGCCAGCAGCCCGGAGGTGACATCGACCTACGAGCAGTACTTC
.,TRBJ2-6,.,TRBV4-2,CASSQEETADTSGANVLTF,TGTGCCAGCAGCCAAGAGGAGACAGCTGACACCTCTGGGGCCAACGTCCTGACTTTC
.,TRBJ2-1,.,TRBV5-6,CASSLDNYNEQFF,TGTGCCAGCAGCTTGGACAATTACAATGAGCAGTTCTTC
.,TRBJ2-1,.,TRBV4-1,CASSQDRGYNEQFF,TGCGCCAGCAGCCAAGATCGCGGCTACAATGAGCAGTTCTTC
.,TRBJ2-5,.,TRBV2,CASESGSQETQYF,TGTGCCAGCGAGAGCGGTAGCCAAGAGACCCAGTACTTC
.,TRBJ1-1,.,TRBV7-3,CASSLMKGTEAFF,TGTGCCAGCAGCTTAATGAAGGGGACTGAAGCTTTCTTT
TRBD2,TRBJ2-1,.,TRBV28,CASSLLGSGSYNEQFF,TGTGCCAGCAGTTTATTGGGTAGCGGGAGCTACAATGAGCAGTTCTTC
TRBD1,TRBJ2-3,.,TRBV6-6,CASSPRQGQYTDTQYF,TGTGCCAGCAGTCCCCGACAGGGTCAATACACAGATACGCAGTATTTT
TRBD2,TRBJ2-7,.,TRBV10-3,CAIRGGFGPTYEQYF,TGTGCCATCAGGGGAGGGTTTGGCCCCACCTACGAGCAGTACTTC
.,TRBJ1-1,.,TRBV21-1,CASSWTGGKTEAFF,TGTGCCAGCTCATGGACAGGGGGGAAGACTGAAGCTTTCTTT
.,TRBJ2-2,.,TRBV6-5,CASGRVTGELFF,TGTGCCAGCGGCAGGGTCACCGGGGAGCTGTTTTTT
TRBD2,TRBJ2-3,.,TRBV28,CASSTGTRNTDTQYF,TGTGCCAGCAGTACCGGGACTAGGAACACAGATACGCAGTATTTT
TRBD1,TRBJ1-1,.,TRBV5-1,CASSGGQGANEAFF,TGCGCCAGCAGCGGGGGACAGGGGGCGAATGAAGCTTTCTTT
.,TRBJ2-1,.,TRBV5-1,CASSPAQGWVYNEQFF,TGCGCCAGCAGCCCCGCTCAGGGGTGGGTTTACAATGAGCAGTTCTTC
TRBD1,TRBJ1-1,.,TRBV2,CASSEYRGITEAFF,TGTGCCAGCAGTGAGTACAGGGGGATCACTGAAGCTTTCTTT
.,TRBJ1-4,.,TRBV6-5,CASSYSENEKLFF,TGTGCCAGCAGTTATTCAGAAAATGAAAAACTGTTTTTT
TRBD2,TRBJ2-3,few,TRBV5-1,CASSPGDYTDTQYF,TGCGCCAGCAGCCCGGGGGACTACACAGATACGCAGTATTTT
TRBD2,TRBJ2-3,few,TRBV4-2,CASSQDRGRVGDTQYF,TGTGCCAGCAGCCAAGATCGCGGGAGGGTCGGAGATACGCAGTATTTT